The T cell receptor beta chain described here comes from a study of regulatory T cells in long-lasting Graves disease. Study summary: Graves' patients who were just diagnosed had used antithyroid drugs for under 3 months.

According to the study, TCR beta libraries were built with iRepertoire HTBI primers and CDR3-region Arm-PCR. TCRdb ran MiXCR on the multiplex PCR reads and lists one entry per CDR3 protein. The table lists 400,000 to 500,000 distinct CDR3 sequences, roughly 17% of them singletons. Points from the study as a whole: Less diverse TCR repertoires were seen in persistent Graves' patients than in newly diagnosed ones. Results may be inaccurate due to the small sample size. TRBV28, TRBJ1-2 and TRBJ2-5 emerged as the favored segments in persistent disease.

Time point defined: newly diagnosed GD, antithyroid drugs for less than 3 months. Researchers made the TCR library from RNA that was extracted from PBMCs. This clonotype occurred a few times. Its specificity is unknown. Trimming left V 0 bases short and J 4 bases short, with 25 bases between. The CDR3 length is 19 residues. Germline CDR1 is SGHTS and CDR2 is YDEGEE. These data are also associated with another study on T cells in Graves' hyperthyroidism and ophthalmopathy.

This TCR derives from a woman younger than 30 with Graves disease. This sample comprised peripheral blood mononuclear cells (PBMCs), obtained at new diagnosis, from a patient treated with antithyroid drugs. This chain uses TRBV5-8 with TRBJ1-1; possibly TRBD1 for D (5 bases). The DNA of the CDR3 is TGTGCCAGCAGCTTGGCTGTAGGGGTAGTAGATCGGGGAAGCACTGAAGCTTTCTTT. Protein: CASSLAVGVVDRGSTEAFF.